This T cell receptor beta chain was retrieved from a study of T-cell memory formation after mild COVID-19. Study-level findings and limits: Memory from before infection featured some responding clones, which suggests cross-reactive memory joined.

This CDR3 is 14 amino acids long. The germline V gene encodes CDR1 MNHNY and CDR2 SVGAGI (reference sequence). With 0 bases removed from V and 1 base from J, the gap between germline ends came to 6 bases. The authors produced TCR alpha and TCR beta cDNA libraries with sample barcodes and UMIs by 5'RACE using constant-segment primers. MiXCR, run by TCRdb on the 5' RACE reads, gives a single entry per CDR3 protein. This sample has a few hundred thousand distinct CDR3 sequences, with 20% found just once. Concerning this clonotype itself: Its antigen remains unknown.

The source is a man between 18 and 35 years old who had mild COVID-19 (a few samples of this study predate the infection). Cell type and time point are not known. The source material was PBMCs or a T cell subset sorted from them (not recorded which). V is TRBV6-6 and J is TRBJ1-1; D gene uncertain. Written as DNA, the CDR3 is TGTGCCAGCAGTTACTCAGCACAGAACACTGAAGCTTTCTTT. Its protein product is CASSYSAQNTEAFF.